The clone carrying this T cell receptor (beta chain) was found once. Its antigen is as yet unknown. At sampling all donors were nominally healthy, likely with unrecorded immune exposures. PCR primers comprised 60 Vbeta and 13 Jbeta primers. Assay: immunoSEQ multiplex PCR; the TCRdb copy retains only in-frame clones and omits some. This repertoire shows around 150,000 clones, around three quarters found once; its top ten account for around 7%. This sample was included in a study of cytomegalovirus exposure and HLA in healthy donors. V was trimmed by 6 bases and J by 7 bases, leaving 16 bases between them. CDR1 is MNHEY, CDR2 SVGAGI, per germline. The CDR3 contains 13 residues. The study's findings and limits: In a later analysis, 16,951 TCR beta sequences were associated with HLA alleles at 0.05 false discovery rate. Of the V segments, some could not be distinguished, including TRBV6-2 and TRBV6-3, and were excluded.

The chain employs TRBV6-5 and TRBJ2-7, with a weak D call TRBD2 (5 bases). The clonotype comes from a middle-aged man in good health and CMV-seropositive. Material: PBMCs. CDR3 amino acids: CASSPRGGREQYF. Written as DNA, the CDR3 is TGTGCCAGCAGCCCACGCGGAGGAAGGGAGCAGTACTTC.